The 26 T cell receptor beta chains presented below share a single source sample, sequenced in a study of T cell changes during pregnancy in multiple sclerosis. Profiled with immunoSEQ multiplex PCR; TCRdb holds only in-frame clones, not every one. The top ten hold over 4.5% of the sample, which has 50,000 to 80,000 clones, around 90% seen once. The starting material was CD8+ T cells from peripheral blood mononuclear cells, obtained before pregnancy. Receptors originate from a female donor with multiple sclerosis, enrolled in a pregnancy study.

The chain is built from TRBV7-3 and TRBJ2-5; tentatively, D is TRBD2 (6 bases). Germline assignment: CDR1 SGHTA and CDR2 FQGTGA. The CDR3 is 13 amino acids. The ends were cut back, 5 bases at V and 2 bases at J, with 9 bases in the middle. The CDR3 loop is CASSLRGQETQYF. The CDR3 DNA sequence: TGTGCCAGCAGCCTCCGGGGGCAAGAGACCCAGTACTTC.

The table lists this clone with a count of one. The CDR3 here is CASTPGAFPYEQYF. CDR3 in DNA: TGTGCCAGCACCCCAGGGGCGTTTCCCTACGAGCAGTACTTC. V is TRBV5-6 and J is TRBJ2-7, with D possibly matching TRBD1 (6 bases). This CDR3 has 14 residues. Trimming took off 6 bases at V and 2 bases at J, with 15 bases between the two ends. In germline, CDR1 is SGHDT, CDR2 YYEEEE.

The table lists this clone with a few counts. CDR3 sequence (DNA): TGTGCCAGCAAAAGGACAGGGGACGTCGGGGAGCTGTTTTTT. It encodes CASKRTGDVGELFF. This chain connects TRBV6-1 to TRBJ2-2, with 9 bases identical to TRBD1. CDR3 size: 14 residues. Germline V gene lookup returns CDR1 MNHNS and CDR2 SASEGT. Unmatched junction bases numbered 7, after V lost 7 bases and J lost 7 bases.

This clone was detected a few times. This chain joins TRBV30 and TRBJ1-1, with D possibly TRBD1 on 5 matching bases. Germline V lookup: CDR1 GTSNPN, CDR2 SVGIG (reference sequence). This CDR3 spans 15 amino acids. Between the trimmed V and J ends, which lost 3 bases and 0 bases, there was a span of 14 bases. The CDR3 bases are TGTGCCTGGAGGTGGACCGGGGGGGTGAACACTGAAGCTTTCTTT. Residues: CAWRWTGGVNTEAFF.

The gene calls are TRBV28 and TRBJ2-7; D is perhaps TRBD1 (5 bases). Trimming removed 4 bases at V and 3 bases at J, with 10 bases between. CDR3 size: 13 residues. Germline CDR1 and CDR2: MDHEN and SYDVKM. This CDR3 is CASSWQGGYEQYF. The CDR3 bases are TGTGCCAGCAGTTGGCAGGGCGGCTACGAGCAGTACTTC. Full variable domain (rest looked up from reference TRBV28 and TRBJ2-7): DVKVTQSSRYLVKRTGEKVFLECVQDMDHENMFWYRQDPGLGLRLIYFSYDVKMKEKGDIPEGYSVSREKKERFSLILESASTNQTSMYLCASSWQGGYEQYFGPGTRLTVT.

The rearrangement links TRBV7-9 to TRBJ1-3; 8 positions agree with TRBD1. The junction had 11 bases not matched to a gene; V was cut back by 5 bases and J by 2 bases. The germline V gene encodes CDR1 SEHNR and CDR2 FQNEAQ (reference sequence). This CDR3 region has 17 residues. CDR3: CASSRWDRPLPGNTIYF. The CDR3 DNA sequence: TGTGCCAGCAGCAGATGGGACAGGCCCTTACCTGGAAACACCATATATTTT. The whole variable domain, filled in from reference TRBV7-9 and TRBJ1-3, reads DTGVSQNPRHKITKRGQNVTFRCDPISEHNRLYWYRQTLGQGPEFLTYFQNEAQLEKSRLLSDRFSAERPKGSFSTLEIQRTEQGDSAMYLCASSRWDRPLPGNTIYFGEGSWLTVV.

J is TRBJ1-5 and V is TRBV6-5; 7 bases line up with TRBD1. The germline V gene encodes CDR1 MNHEY and CDR2 SVGAGI. The CDR3 has 12 amino acids. J gave up 16 bases and V 4 bases, and 10 bases lay outside the gene matches. This chain's CDR3 is CASSSGQEPRHF. Written as DNA, the CDR3 is TGTGCCAGCAGTTCTGGACAGGAACCTCGACATTTT.

The rearrangement uses TRBV7-2 and TRBJ2-7; unclear D gene. Trimming stripped 7 bases from V and 1 base from J, with 17 bases between. Germline CDR1 SGHTA, CDR2 FQGNSA. The CDR3 runs 15 residues. CDR3 protein: CASTINSGVSYEQYF. CDR3 bases: TGTGCCAGCACCATAAACTCAGGTGTGTCCTACGAGCAGTACTTC.

The chain is built from TRBV6-4 and TRBJ2-2, with 7 bases aligning to TRBD2. Trimming at V came to 2 bases and at J to 0 bases, leaving 3 bases not matched to a gene. This CDR3 region has 16 residues. Germline CDR1 and CDR2: MRHNA and SNTAGT. CDR3 residues: CASSDLGTTNTGELFF. In nucleotides, the CDR3 is TGTGCCAGCAGTGACCTCGGGACTACGAACACCGGGGAGCTGTTTTTT.

This clone was seen just once. This rearrangement joins TRBV5-4 to TRBJ1-5; 10 bases map to TRBD1. Germline V CDR1 and CDR2: SGHNT, YYREEE (reference sequence). The junction had 15 bases not matched to a gene; V was cut back by 3 bases and J by 0 bases. There are 20 residues in the CDR3. CDR3 in DNA: TGTGCCAGCAGCTCATGGAACCGGGACAGGGGAGATTATAGCAATCAGCCCCAGCATTTT. Protein product: CASSSWNRDRGDYSNQPQHF. Variable domain in full (rest from reference TRBV5-4 and TRBJ1-5): ETGVTQSPTHLIKTRGQQVTLRCSSQSGHNTVSWYQQALGQGPQFIFQYYREEENGRGNFPPRFSGLQFPNYSSELNVNALELDDSALYLCASSSWNRDRGDYSNQPQHFGDGTRLSIL.

The chain links TRBV6-5 to TRBJ1-4; TRBD1 aligns across 8 bases. The CDR3 covers 15 residues. V was pared by 0 bases and J by 7 bases, with 4 bases of the junction left unmatched. The germline CDR1 and CDR2 sequences are MNHEY and SVGAGI. The CDR3 is CASSYSGQGSEKLFF. CDR3 sequence (DNA): TGTGCCAGCAGTTACTCTGGACAGGGCAGTGAAAAACTGTTTTTT.

The DNA for the CDR3 is TGTGCCAGCAGTCTACAGGGGGGGACTACTCGTTGGGAGCAGTACTTC. Translated: CASSLQGGTTRWEQYF. V gene TRBV27 combines with J gene TRBJ2-7; D perhaps matches TRBD1 (8 bases). Germline V CDR1 and CDR2: MNHEY, SMNVEV (reference sequence). The CDR3 consists of 16 residues. V was cut by 5 bases and J by 7 bases, with 24 bases left in between.

The rearrangement uses TRBV7-9 and TRBJ1-3, with D unclear. The CDR3 is 16 amino acids. With 0 bases removed from V and 4 bases from J, the gap between germline ends came to 13 bases. Germline V gives CDR1 SEHNR, CDR2 FQNEAQ (reference sequence). DNA of the CDR3: TGTGCCAGCAGCTTAGCTTTCGAGACACCGGGAAACACCATATATTTT. This gives the protein CASSLAFETPGNTIYF.

The chain couples TRBV18 to TRBJ2-7; the D gene is possibly TRBD2 (6 bases). The CDR3 is made up of 16 amino acids. Germline V gene data show CDR1 as KGHSH and CDR2 as LQKENI. The V end was cut by 3 bases, the J end by 5 bases, with 20 bases between. CDR3 in amino acids: CASSPGEAWGTDEQYF. The DNA for the CDR3 is TGTGCCAGCTCACCTGGGGAGGCGTGGGGTACTGACGAGCAGTACTTC.

V is TRBV28 and J is TRBJ2-5; tentative D call: TRBD1 (5 bases). This CDR3 comprises 14 residues. CDR1 and CDR2 (germline): MDHEN, SYDVKM. Trimming removed 0 bases at V and 3 bases at J, with 8 bases between. The CDR3 spells CASSLWPGKETQYF. In DNA form, the CDR3 reads TGTGCCAGCAGTTTATGGCCAGGGAAAGAGACCCAGTACTTC.

The J gene is TRBJ2-1, the V gene TRBV10-3; 12 bases match TRBD2. The V gene end was trimmed by 3 bases and the J gene end by 9 bases; junction bases not matched to a gene: 9. The CDR3 is 16 amino acids. Germline V gene lookup returns CDR1 ENHRY and CDR2 SYGVKD. DNA of the CDR3: TGTGCCATCAGTGATTCCCCTAGCGGGGGGGCCGGTGAGCAGTTCTTC. Amino acid sequence: CAISDSPSGGAGEQFF.

The chain employs TRBV27 and TRBJ1-1; D may be TRBD1 (5 bases). Germline V gene sequence: CDR1 MNHEY, CDR2 SMNVEV (reference sequence). This CDR3 contains 13 residues. V was pared by 5 bases and J by 1 base, with 8 bases between. This CDR3 reads CASSPTGNTEAFF. CDR3 coding DNA: TGTGCCAGCAGTCCTACAGGGAACACTGAAGCTTTCTTT.

This chain joins TRBV27 and TRBJ1-2, with D uncertain. The length of the CDR3 is 13 residues. CDR1 is MNHEY and CDR2 is SMNVEV in the germline V gene (reference sequence). Trimming took off 2 bases at V and 4 bases at J, with 8 bases between the two ends. The DNA for the CDR3 is TGTGCCAGCAGTTTAGGAGGGTTCTATGGCTACACCTTC. This encodes CASSLGGFYGYTF.

The rearrangement joins TRBV2 to TRBJ2-7; 11 bases are a match to TRBD1. Per the germline V gene, CDR1 is SNHLY and CDR2 is FYNNEI. CDR3 size: 14 residues. After removal of 7 bases from V and 2 bases from J, the junction contained 4 bases not matched to a gene. This CDR3 reads CASTWDRGAYEQYF. The DNA for the CDR3 is TGTGCCAGCACCTGGGACAGGGGGGCCTACGAGCAGTACTTC.

V and J are TRBV30 and TRBJ1-4, with D hard to call. The germline CDR1 and CDR2 sequences are GTSNPN and SVGIG (reference sequence). This CDR3 contains 14 residues. The CDR3 loop is CASGASVTNEKLFF. CDR3 DNA: TGTGCTTCCGGAGCGTCTGTAACTAATGAAAAACTGTTTTTT.

V is TRBV5-4 and J is TRBJ2-7; D is possibly TRBD2 (6 bases). The CDR3 is 13 amino acids. Trimming pared 2 bases from V and 6 bases from J, leaving 12 bases between. Germline V gene lookup returns CDR1 SGHNT and CDR2 YYREEE (reference sequence). The CDR3 DNA is TGTGCCAGCAGCTTAAACGCGCGGGGCGAGCAGTACTTC. The encoded protein is CASSLNARGEQYF.

The chain joins TRBV6-4 to TRBJ2-2; weak D call: TRBD1 (6 bases). The CDR3 runs 15 residues. The V end lost 6 bases, the J end lost 1 base, and 12 bases lay between the germline ends. Germline values: CDR1 MRHNA, CDR2 SNTAGT. The CDR3 sequence: CASSPTRGNTGELFF. In nucleotides, the CDR3 is TGTGCCAGCAGCCCAACCAGGGGGAACACCGGGGAGCTGTTTTTT.

DNA for the CDR3: TGCAGTGCTACGGTCACCGGGGAGCTGTTTTTT. This translates into CSATVTGELFF. This chain connects TRBV20-1 to TRBJ2-2; D not resolved. Per the germline V gene, CDR1 is DFQATT and CDR2 is SNEGSKA (reference sequence). The CDR3 has 11 residues. Trimming left V 4 bases short and J 4 bases short, with 4 bases between.

The chain joins TRBV7-2 to TRBJ2-1; 12 bases match TRBD2. With V trimmed by 1 base and J by 9 bases, 7 bases remained unmatched. Per germline, CDR1 SGHTA and CDR2 FQGNSA. This CDR3 is 16 amino acids long. As DNA, the CDR3 is TGTGCCAGCAGCTTAGGAGCTAGCGGGGGGGCCCTTGAGCAGTTCTTC. It yields the protein CASSLGASGGALEQFF.

The J gene is TRBJ2-2, the V gene TRBV11-2; 10 nucleotides align to TRBD2. The CDR3 runs 17 residues. Germline V CDR1 and CDR2: SGHAT, FQNNGV. V dropped 3 bases and J dropped 5; count of bases not matched to a gene: 9. This CDR3 reads CASSFISSGGPTGELFF. CDR3 coding DNA: TGTGCCAGCAGCTTCATCTCTAGCGGGGGACCGACCGGGGAGCTGTTTTTT.

V is TRBV7-3 and J is TRBJ1-1; D possibly corresponds to TRBD1 (5 bases). This CDR3 comprises 16 residues. Germline V gene sequence: CDR1 SGHTA, CDR2 FQGTGA. The V gene lost 0 bases and the J gene lost 0 bases, with 11 bases spanning the gap. The chain's CDR3 is CASSLTGGVMNTEAFF. The CDR3 region has the DNA TGTGCCAGCAGCTTAACGGGGGGGGTGATGAACACTGAAGCTTTCTTT. The variable domain in full, with the rest retrieved from reference TRBV7-3 and TRBJ1-1, is GAGVSQTPSNKVTEKGKYVELRCDPISGHTALYWYRQSLGQGPEFLIYFQGTGAADDSGLPNDRFFAVRPEGSVSTLKIQRTERGDSAVYLCASSLTGGVMNTEAFFGQGTRLTVV.